The entry below describes one T cell receptor (beta chain). This clone was seen more than once but under ten times. The clone's antigen remains unknown. Base-call qualities are not available, and no considerably larger clone is one nucleotide away. Other DNA sequences within the sample encode an identical CDR3. The source of the sample is a study of beta chain features in type 1 diabetes (dated by TCRdb to the late 2010s). For the study in its entirety: No differences in mean age, gender distribution, total cell number or subset yield were found between patients and healthy donors. A total of roughly 98,000,000 sorted cells were examined across all samples, and RNA yield correlated strongly with the number of cells per subset. In the study, TCRB repertoires of sorted circulating CD4+ T cell subsets from recently diagnosed type 1 diabetes patients were compared with those of matched healthy donors. Regulatory and stem cell-like memory subsets were obtained from only 8 patients and roughly 8 healthy donors, while naive and central memory subsets were obtained from all 28 donors.

The entire amount of isolated RNA was reverse transcribed using the High Capacity cDNA Reverse Transcription Kit, so the sequenced TCRB transcripts were expressed ones. Deep immunoSEQ sequencing was performed on naive, central memory and regulatory T cell samples, with an average of about 3.57 million total reads per sample. After sorted cells were lysed in RLT buffer, RNA was extracted with DNase-treated RNeasy Micro or Mini kits, with the choice depending on cell number. To prevent cross-contamination, each cell subset was processed individually, whereas patient and healthy donor samples were processed jointly. TCRB sequences were amplified from cDNA with the immunoSEQ multiplex PCR, producing 87-bp fragments spanning the CDR3 region. Sequencing of the amplicons was done on the Illumina HiSeq platform. The study's own analysis went as follows. PCR bias was computationally corrected using synthetic template baselines, reads within Hamming distance 2 were collapsed, and singletons that could not be merged were discarded. Reads were aligned to IMGT to assign V, D and J genes, CDR3 length, and insertions or deletions at six rearrangement sites. Within each subset, clonotype counts were normalized to sorted cell number, after which true diversity and Gini coefficients were computed with the tcR R package. The overlap coefficient, calculated on TCRB nucleotide sequences, was used to measure repertoire sharing. Out-of-frame TCRB sequences from naive cells were analyzed as a proxy for the pre-selection repertoire. TCRdb carries this immuneACCESS record with in-frame sequences only. Its versions omit some clonotypes, under half of them owing to an unresolved V gene in the studies checked, with the rest unexplained. The V and J calls and the clone size are those of that table, but D and trimming were determined from the DNA. The sample table holds about 710,000 clones, of which roughly an eighth were seen once. The top ten clones comprise approximately 0.039% of the sample.

Overall study outcomes, separate from this receptor: HLA sub-analyses involved small numbers of individuals, so any influence of HLA type on TCRB rearrangement remained unresolved. A moderate but significant shortening of TCRB CDR3 length was observed in type 1 diabetes patients in all four CD4+ subsets. Sequencing cDNA rather than genomic DNA could over-represent highly expressing activated cells, although activation and CD3 levels did not differ between groups. The naive, central memory and regulatory TCRB repertoires appeared to resemble one another more closely among patients than among healthy donors. Fewer insertions and more nucleotide deletions at VDJ recombination sites were observed in patients with type 1 diabetes, implying thymic rearrangement abnormalities. Shorter templates might be favored by PCR, yet because patient and control samples were amplified and corrected together, any such skew would affect both groups equally.

Trimming takes 3 bases from V and 7 bases from J, and the germline ends sit 7 bases apart. From its cysteine to its phenylalanine, the CDR3 spans 12 amino acids. The only DNA kept is the CDR3, 36 bases in frame from the first base. For CDR1 and CDR2, the germline V gene (reference sequence) lists LNHDA and SQIVND. Each donor gave one peripheral blood draw, approximately 120 mL on average, collected into heparinised tubes. Naive, central memory, regulatory and stem cell-like memory CD4+ T cells were sorted on a BD FACSAria II using a panel including CD45RO, CCR7, CD25, CD127, CD95 and CD27. Every sorted population had a purity above 98%. PBMCs were separated immediately by Lymphoprep density gradient centrifugation and were stained directly, without being cultured. So that batch effects would be minimized, each experiment stained and sorted samples in pairs, pairing one healthy donor with one patient.

Recombination connected TRBV19 to TRBJ2-1; TRBD1 is perhaps the D gene, given 6 matching bases. This receptor was identified in a man between 18 and 29 years old with type 1 diabetes. Sequencing was done on a sample of naive CD4+ T cells from blood. The sample's cell subset or site, from its label and the paper: true naive CD4+ T cells. The CDR3 is CASSITGNEQFF. At the DNA level, the sequence is TGTGCCAGTAGTATTACAGGGAATGAGCAGTTCTTC.